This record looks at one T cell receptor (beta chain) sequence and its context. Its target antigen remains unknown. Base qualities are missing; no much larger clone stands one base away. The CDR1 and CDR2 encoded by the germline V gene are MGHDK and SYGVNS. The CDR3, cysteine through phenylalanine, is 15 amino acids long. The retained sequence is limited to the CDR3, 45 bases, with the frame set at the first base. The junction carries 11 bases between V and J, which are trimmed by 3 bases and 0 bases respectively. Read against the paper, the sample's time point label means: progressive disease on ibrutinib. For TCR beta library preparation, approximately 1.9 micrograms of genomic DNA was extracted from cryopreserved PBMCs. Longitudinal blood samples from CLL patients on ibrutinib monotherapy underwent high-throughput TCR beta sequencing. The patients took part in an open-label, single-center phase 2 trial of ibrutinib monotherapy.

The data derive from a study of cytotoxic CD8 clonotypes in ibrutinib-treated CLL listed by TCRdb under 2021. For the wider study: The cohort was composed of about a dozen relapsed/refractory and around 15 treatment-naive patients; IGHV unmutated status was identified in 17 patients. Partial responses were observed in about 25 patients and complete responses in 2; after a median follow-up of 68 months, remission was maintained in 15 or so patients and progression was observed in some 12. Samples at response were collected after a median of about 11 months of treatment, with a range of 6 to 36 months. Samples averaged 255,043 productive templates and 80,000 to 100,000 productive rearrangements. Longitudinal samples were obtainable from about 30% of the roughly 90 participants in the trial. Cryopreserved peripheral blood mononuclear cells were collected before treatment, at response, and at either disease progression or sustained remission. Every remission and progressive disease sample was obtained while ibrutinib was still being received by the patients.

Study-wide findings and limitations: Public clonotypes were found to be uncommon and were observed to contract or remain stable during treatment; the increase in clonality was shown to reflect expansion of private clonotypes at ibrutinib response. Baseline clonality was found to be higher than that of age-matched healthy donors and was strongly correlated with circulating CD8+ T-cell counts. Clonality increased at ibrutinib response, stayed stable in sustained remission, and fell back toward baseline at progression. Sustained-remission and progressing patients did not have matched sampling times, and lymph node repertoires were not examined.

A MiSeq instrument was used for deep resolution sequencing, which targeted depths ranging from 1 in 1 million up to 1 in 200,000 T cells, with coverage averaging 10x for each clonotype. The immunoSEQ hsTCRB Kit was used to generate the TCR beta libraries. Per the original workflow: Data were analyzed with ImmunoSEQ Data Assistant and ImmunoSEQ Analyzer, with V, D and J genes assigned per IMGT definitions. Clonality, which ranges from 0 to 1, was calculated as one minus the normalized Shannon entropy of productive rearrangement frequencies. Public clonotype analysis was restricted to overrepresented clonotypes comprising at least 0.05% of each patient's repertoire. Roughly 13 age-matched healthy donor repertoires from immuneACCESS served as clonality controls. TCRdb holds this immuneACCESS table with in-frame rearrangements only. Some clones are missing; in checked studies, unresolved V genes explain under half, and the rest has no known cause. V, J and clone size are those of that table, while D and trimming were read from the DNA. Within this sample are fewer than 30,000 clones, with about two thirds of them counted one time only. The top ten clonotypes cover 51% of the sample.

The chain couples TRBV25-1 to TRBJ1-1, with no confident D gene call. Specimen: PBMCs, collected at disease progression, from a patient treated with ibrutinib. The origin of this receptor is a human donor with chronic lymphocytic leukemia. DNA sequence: TGTGCCAGCAGTGACACAATTGCTCTGAACACTGAAGCTTTCTTT. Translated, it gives CASSDTIALNTEAFF. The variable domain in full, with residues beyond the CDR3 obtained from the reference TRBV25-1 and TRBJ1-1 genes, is EADIYQTPRYLVIGTGKKITLECSQTMGHDKMYWYQQDPGMELHLIHYSYGVNSTEKGDLSSESTVSRIRTEHFPLTLESARPSHTSQYLCASSDTIALNTEAFFGQGTRLTVV.